Shown below are 14 T cell receptor beta chains from a single sample sequenced in a study of blood T cell repertoires in COVID-19. Assay used: immunoSEQ multiplex PCR; TCRdb lists only in-frame clones, some missing. Seen here are approximately 250,000 clones, about 87% observed once, and the top ten hold around 1.2%. Sample: PBMCs or T cells enriched from blood (not recorded which). Source of these receptors: a woman aged 40 to 49 with acute COVID-19.

V is TRBV30 and J is TRBJ1-4; tentatively, D is TRBD1 (6 bases). The length of the CDR3 is 14 residues. Trimming pared 2 bases from V and 8 bases from J, leaving 15 bases between. Per germline, CDR1 GTSNPN and CDR2 SVGIG (reference sequence). The DNA for the CDR3 is TGTGCCTGGAGTTTGTTGGGGGGGGGCGAAAAACTGTTTTTT. As protein: CAWSLLGGGEKLFF.

V is TRBV5-1 and J is TRBJ2-1; 12 nucleotides agree with TRBD2. In germline, CDR1 is SGHRS, CDR2 YFSETQ. V gave up 1 base and J gave up 5 bases; unmatched junction bases: 1. CDR3 length: 15 amino acids. The CDR3 DNA follows: TGCGCCAGCAGCTTGACTAGCGGGAGGCACAATGAGCAGTTCTTC. Encoded protein: CASSLTSGRHNEQFF.

The gene calls are TRBV18 and TRBJ2-1; 9 nucleotides match TRBD2. Germline trimming cut 2 bases from V and 7 bases from J; bases unmatched to any gene: 9. Per the germline V gene, CDR1 is KGHSH and CDR2 is LQKENI. This CDR3 spans 16 amino acids. This CDR3 reads CASSPYFSGSTNEQFF. For the CDR3, the DNA is TGTGCCAGCTCACCATATTTTAGCGGGAGTACGAATGAGCAGTTCTTC.

This clone was counted only a few times. The V call is TRBV5-1, the J call TRBJ1-6, with D possibly TRBD1 on 6 matching bases. The CDR3 is 16 amino acids. The ends were cut back, 5 bases at V and 0 bases at J, with 12 bases in the middle. Germline V gene lookup returns CDR1 SGHRS and CDR2 YFSETQ. The CDR3, as DNA: TGCGCCAGCAGGGACAGACGGAGCTCCTATAATTCACCCCTCCACTTT. It is translated as CASRDRRSSYNSPLHF.

This clone was seen only once. This chain links TRBV27 with TRBJ2-7; 10 nucleotides agree with TRBD2. The V gene's germline CDR1 is MNHEY and CDR2 SMNVEV (reference sequence). The CDR3 sequence is 15 residues long. The junction had 7 bases not matched to a gene; V was cut back by 6 bases and J by 2 bases. Here the CDR3 DNA reads TGTGCCAGCAGCCTAACCACTAGCGGGACCTACGAGCAGTACTTC. Encoded protein: CASSLTTSGTYEQYF.

V is TRBV7-9 and J is TRBJ2-7; 7 bases map to TRBD2. CDR3 length: 13 amino acids. V lost 4 bases to trimming and J lost 2 bases; unmatched junction nucleotides: 2. CDR1 and CDR2 (germline): SEHNR, FQNEAQ (reference sequence). In DNA, the CDR3 is TGTGCCAGCAGCTCTAGCGGACCCTACGAGCAGTACTTC. Encoded protein: CASSSSGPYEQYF.

The chain employs TRBV7-3 and TRBJ1-2; a weak D match, TRBD1 (5 bases). The V end lost 8 bases, the J end lost 0 bases, and 13 bases lay between the germline ends. Germline-derived CDR1 and CDR2 are SGHTA and FQGTGA. CDR3 size: 14 residues. The CDR3 loop is CASGLQGSNYGYTF. CDR3 bases: TGTGCCAGCGGCCTCCAGGGCTCTAACTATGGCTACACCTTC.

The rearrangement joins TRBV4-1 to TRBJ1-1; D uncertain. The ends were cut back, 2 bases at V and 3 bases at J, with 13 bases in the middle. Germline V gene lookup returns CDR1 MGHRA and CDR2 YSYEKL. There are 15 residues in the CDR3. The CDR3 coding sequence is TGCGCCAGCAGCCAAAGACTCTCGCGGGACACTGAAGCTTTCTTT. Amino acid sequence: CASSQRLSRDTEAFF.

This clone was seen more than once but under ten times. The chain couples TRBV6-2 or TRBV6-3 to TRBJ2-3; 12 bases align to TRBD2. The CDR3 is made up of 16 amino acids. Trimming took 5 bases from V and 2 from J; bases not matched to a gene: 5. The germline CDR1 and CDR2 sequences are MNHEY and SVGEGT. The CDR3 is CASSPASGRVTDTQYF. CDR3 bases: TGTGCCAGCAGTCCCGCTAGCGGGAGGGTCACAGATACGCAGTATTTT.

V and J are TRBV6-2 or TRBV6-3 and TRBJ1-1; D uncertain. Germline CDR1 reads MNHEY; CDR2 reads SVGEGT. The V end lost 1 base, the J end lost 10 bases, and 16 bases lay between the germline ends. The CDR3 totals 14 residues. In DNA, the CDR3 is TGTGCCAGCAGTTACTTAGGGTCTCAAGCGGGAGCTTTCTTT. As protein: CASSYLGSQAGAFF.

Of note for this clone: A read error is likely here: a far larger clone is one base away. This chain links TRBV28 with TRBJ1-1; D possibly corresponds to TRBD1 (6 bases). The V end lost 6 bases, the J end lost 0 bases, and 8 bases lay between the germline ends. The germline V gene encodes CDR1 MDHEN and CDR2 SYDVKM. The CDR3 runs 13 residues. This CDR3 reads CASRDSLNTEAFF. The CDR3 bases are TGTGCCAGCAGGGACAGCTTGAACACTGAAGCTTTCTTT.

The chain uses TRBV5-5 and TRBJ2-5, with D tentatively TRBD1 (5 bases). From germline, CDR1 is SGHKS and CDR2 YYEKEE (reference sequence). Trimming left V 2 bases short and J 5 bases short, with 16 bases between. The CDR3 consists of 15 residues. CDR3 loop: CASSLGQGMVETQYF. CDR3 DNA sequence: TGTGCCAGCAGCTTAGGTCAGGGAATGGTGGAGACCCAGTACTTC.

The chain couples TRBV15 to TRBJ2-7; 9 bases are shared with TRBD2. Trimming took 1 base from V and 0 from J; bases not matched to a gene: 22. Germline V gives CDR1 LNHNV, CDR2 YYDKDF (reference sequence). The CDR3 covers 22 residues. This CDR3 reads CATSRGMTGRPLAGESSYEQYV. Here the CDR3 DNA reads TGTGCCACCAGCAGAGGCATGACAGGGCGACCCTTAGCGGGAGAGAGCTCCTACGAGCAGTACGTC.

The CDR3 protein is CASSALSGRELGETQYF. The CDR3 DNA reads TGTGCCAGCAGCGCCCTTAGCGGGAGGGAGTTGGGGGAGACCCAGTACTTC. The J gene is TRBJ2-5, the V gene TRBV9, with 11 positions matching TRBD2. This CDR3 is 17 amino acids long. In germline, CDR1 is SGDLS, CDR2 YYNGEE. After removal of 3 bases from V and 5 bases from J, the junction contained 12 bases not matched to a gene.